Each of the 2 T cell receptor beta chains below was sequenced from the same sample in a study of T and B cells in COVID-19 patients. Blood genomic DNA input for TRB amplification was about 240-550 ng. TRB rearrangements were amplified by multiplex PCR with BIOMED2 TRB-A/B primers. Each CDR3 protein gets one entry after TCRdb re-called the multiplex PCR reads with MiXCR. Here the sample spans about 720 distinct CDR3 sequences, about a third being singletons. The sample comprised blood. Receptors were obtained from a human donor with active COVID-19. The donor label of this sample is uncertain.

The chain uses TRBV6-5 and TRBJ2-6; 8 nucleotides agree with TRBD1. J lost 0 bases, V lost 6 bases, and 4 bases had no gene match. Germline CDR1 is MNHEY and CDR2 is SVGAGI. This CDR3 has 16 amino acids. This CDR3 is CASSPGQDSGANVLTF. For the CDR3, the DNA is TGTGCCAGCAGCCCGGGACAGGACTCTGGGGCCAACGTCCTGACTTTC.

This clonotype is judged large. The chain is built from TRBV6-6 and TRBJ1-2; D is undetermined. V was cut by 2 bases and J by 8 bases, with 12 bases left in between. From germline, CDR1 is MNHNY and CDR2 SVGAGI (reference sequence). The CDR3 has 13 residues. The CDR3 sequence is CASSYGEGTGYTF. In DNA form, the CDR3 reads TGTGCCAGCAGTTACGGGGAGGGAACCGGCTACACCTTC.